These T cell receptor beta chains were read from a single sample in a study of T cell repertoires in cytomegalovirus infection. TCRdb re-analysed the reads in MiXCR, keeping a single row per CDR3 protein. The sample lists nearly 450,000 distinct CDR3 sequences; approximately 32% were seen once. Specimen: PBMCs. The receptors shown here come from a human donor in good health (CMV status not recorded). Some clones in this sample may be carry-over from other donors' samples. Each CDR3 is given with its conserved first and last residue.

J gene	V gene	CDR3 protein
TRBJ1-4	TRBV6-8	CASSLRIPNEKLFF
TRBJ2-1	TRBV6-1	CASPATILDRRYNEQFF
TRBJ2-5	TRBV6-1	CASSEGTRRGESQYF
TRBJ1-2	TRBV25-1	CASSDGDRVLYGYTF
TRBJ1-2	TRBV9	CASSGGTGGGYTF
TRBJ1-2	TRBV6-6	CASNRDRGLNYGYTF
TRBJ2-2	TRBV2	CASRGQGANTGELFF
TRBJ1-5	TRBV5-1	CASSLGGKTNQPQHF
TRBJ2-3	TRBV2	CASSDACTDTQYF
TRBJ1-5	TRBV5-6	CASSLGQGALMGNQPQHF
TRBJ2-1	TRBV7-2	CASSLAQGANEQFF
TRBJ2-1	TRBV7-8	CASSLAGGTGFYNEQFF
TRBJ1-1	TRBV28	CASSFRYRGEAFF